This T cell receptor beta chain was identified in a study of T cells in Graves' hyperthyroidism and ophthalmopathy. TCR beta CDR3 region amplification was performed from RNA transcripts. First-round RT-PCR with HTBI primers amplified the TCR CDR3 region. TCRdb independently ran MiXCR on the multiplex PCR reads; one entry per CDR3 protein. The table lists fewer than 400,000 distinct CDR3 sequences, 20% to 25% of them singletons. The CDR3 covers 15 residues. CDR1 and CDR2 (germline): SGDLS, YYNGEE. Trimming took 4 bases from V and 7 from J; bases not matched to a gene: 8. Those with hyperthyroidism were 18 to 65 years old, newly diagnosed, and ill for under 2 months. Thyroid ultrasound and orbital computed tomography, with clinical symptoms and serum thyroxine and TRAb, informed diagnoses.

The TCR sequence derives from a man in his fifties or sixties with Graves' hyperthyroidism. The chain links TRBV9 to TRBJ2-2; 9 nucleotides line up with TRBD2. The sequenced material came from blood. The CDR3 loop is CASSFSGSAGGELFF. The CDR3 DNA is TGTGCCAGCAGCTTTAGCGGGAGTGCGGGCGGGGAGCTGTTTTTT.